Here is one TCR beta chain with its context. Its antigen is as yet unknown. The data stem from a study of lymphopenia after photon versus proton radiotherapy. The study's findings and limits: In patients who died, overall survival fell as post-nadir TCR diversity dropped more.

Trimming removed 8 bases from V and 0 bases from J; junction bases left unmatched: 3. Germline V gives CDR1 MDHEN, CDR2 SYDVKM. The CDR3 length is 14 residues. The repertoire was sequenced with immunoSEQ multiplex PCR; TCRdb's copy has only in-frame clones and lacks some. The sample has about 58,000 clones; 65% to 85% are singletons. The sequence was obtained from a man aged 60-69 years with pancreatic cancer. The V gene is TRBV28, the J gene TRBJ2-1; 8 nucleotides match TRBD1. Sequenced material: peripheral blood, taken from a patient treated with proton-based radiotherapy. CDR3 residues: CASGTGGSYNEQFF. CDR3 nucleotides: TGTGCCAGCGGAACAGGGGGCTCCTACAATGAGCAGTTCTTC.